Given below is one TCR beta chain in context. The identical CDR3 is also encoded by other nucleotide sequences in the sample. This entry belongs to a study of blood T cell repertoires in COVID-19. Turning to the study itself: From the United States, Italy and Spain came samples of acute and convalescent COVID-19. PBMCs, B-cell-depleted T cells, or T cells were the source of the cDNA or gDNA that made up the material.

Authors' processing steps: Using reference gene primer amplification, nucleated cell counts were estimated. This table comes from immunoSEQ multiplex PCR, and its TCRdb copy is limited to in-frame clones, with some not included. D and trimming were read from the DNA, whereas the V and J calls and clone size are those reported in that table. The top ten clones hold approximately 2.3% of a sample with about 220,000 clones, 85% of them seen once. The Seattle patients joined while their infection was active and were tracked longitudinally afterward. The CDR3 is 15 residues long. With V trimmed by 2 bases and J by 0 bases, 1 base remained unmatched. Germline loops: CDR1 MNHEY, CDR2 SVGEGT.

The source is a woman in her seventies with COVID-19, enrolled during active disease. The rearrangement uses TRBV6-2 or TRBV6-3 and TRBJ2-1; TRBD2 agrees at 7 bases. The sample was peripheral blood. The chain's CDR3 is CASSYGGSSYNEQFF. CDR3 sequence (DNA): TGTGCCAGCAGTTACGGCGGGAGCTCCTACAATGAGCAGTTCTTC.